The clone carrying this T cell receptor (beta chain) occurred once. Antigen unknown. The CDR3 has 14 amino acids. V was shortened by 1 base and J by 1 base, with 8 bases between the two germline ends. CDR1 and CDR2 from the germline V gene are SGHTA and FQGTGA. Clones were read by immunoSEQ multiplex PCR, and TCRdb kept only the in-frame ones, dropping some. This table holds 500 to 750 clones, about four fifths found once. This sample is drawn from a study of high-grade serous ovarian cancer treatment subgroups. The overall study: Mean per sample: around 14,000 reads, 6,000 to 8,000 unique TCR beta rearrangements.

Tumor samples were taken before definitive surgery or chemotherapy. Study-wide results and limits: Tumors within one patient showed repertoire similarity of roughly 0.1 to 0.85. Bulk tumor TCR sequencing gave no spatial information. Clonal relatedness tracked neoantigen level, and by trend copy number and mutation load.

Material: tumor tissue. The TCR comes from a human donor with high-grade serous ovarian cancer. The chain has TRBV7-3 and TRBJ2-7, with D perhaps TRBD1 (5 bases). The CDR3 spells CASSLSQGSYEQYF. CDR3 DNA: TGTGCCAGCAGCTTAAGCCAGGGTTCCTACGAGCAGTACTTC.